One and the same sample provided the 14 T cell receptor beta chains below, sequenced in a study of T cells in Graves' hyperthyroidism and ophthalmopathy. TCR beta CDR3 regions were amplified from RNA transcripts. The primer set for the first-round RT-PCR of the TCR CDR3 was HTBI. TCRdb reprocessed the multiplex PCR reads with MiXCR, giving one entry per CDR3 protein. The table includes more than 350,000 distinct CDR3 sequences, roughly a sixth detected once. The material sequenced was blood. These receptor sequences come from a woman aged 30 to 39 with Graves' hyperthyroidism that later progressed to Graves' ophthalmopathy.

This clonotype was observed many times. This rearrangement joins TRBV2 to TRBJ1-3, with D possibly TRBD1 on 5 matching bases. V was shortened by 3 bases and J by 4 bases, with 7 bases between the two germline ends. The CDR3 is 13 amino acids. In germline, CDR1 is SNHLY, CDR2 FYNNEI. This CDR3 reads CASSEGHGNTIYF. The CDR3 coding sequence is TGTGCCAGCAGTGAGGGGCACGGAAACACCATATATTTT.

This chain joins TRBV19 and TRBJ1-2; D uncertain. V lost 6 bases, J lost 7 bases, and 12 bases lay in between. The CDR3 totals 12 residues. Germline V gene data show CDR1 as LNHDA and CDR2 as SQIVND (reference sequence). CDR3 bases: TGTGCCAGTAGCTTAGTCCGCGGTGGCTACACCTTC. This sequence encodes CASSLVRGGYTF.

This clonotype was counted ten times or more. The V call is TRBV12-3 or TRBV12-4, the J call TRBJ2-1, with 15 positions matching TRBD2. V lost 3 bases and J lost 9; bases outside the gene matches: 6. CDR3 size: 16 residues. CDR3 DNA: TGTGCCAGCAGTTTCGAATCGGGACTAGCGGGAGGTGAGCAGTTCTTC. This sequence encodes CASSFESGLAGGEQFF.

In this sample, this clonotype turned up a few times. The rearrangement links TRBV20-1 to TRBJ2-1; D may be TRBD1 or TRBD2 (5 bases each). Germline V gene data show CDR1 as DFQATT and CDR2 as SNEGSKA (reference sequence). V lost 3 bases, J lost 0 bases, and 12 bases lay in between. This CDR3 contains 15 residues. CDR3 nucleotides: TGCAGTGCTAGCGGGACCCTTAGCTCCTACAATGAGCAGTTCTTC. Translation gives CSASGTLSSYNEQFF.

This clonotype was counted many times. As DNA, the CDR3 is TGTGCCAGCAGCGTCATGCTAGCGTCGTCCTACAATGAGCAGTTCTTC. Its translation is CASSVMLASSYNEQFF. The rearrangement joins TRBV11-2 to TRBJ2-1; a weak D match, TRBD2 (6 bases). The length of the CDR3 is 16 residues. The V end lost 5 bases, the J end lost 1 base, and 15 bases lay between the germline ends. Germline V gene data show CDR1 as SGHAT and CDR2 as FQNNGV.

This clonotype was recorded many times. The chain couples TRBV6-2 or TRBV6-3 to TRBJ1-6; D is unclear. This CDR3 is built from 16 residues. V was shortened by 2 bases and J by 2 bases, with 10 bases between the two germline ends. CDR1 and CDR2 from the germline V gene are MNHEY and SVGEGT. The CDR3 DNA follows: TGTGCCAGCAGTTACCTCTACGGGACCTATAATTCACCCCTCCACTTT. Protein product: CASSYLYGTYNSPLHF.

There are many counts of this clonotype. Because the CDR3's place on the DNA is in doubt, the DNA is left out and the CDR3 is given as listed by TCRdb. This rearrangement joins TRBV27 to TRBJ1-6; the table names TRBD1, a call not compared with the DNA. Germline loops: CDR1 MNHEY, CDR2 SMNVEV (reference sequence). The CDR3 is 17 amino acids in total, end residues counted. The CDR3 region is CASSFLAGGRLNSPLHF.

The sample holds many counts of this clonotype. The chain is built from TRBV2 and TRBJ2-7; 8 bases line up with TRBD2. Unmatched junction bases numbered 12, after V lost 6 bases and J lost 2 bases. CDR1 is SNHLY, CDR2 FYNNEI, per germline. The CDR3 has 16 amino acids. CDR3 protein: CASSPTRGGGTYEQYF. The CDR3, as DNA: TGTGCCAGCAGCCCTACTAGGGGCGGGGGGACCTACGAGCAGTACTTC. The entire variable domain, with the rest obtained from reference TRBV2 and TRBJ2-7, is as follows: EPEVTQTPSHQVTQMGQEVILRCVPISNHLYFYWYRQILGQKVEFLVSFYNNEISEKSEIFDDQFSVERPDGSNFTLKIRSTKLEDSAMYFCASSPTRGGGTYEQYFGPGTRLTVT.

This clonotype was seen more than once but under ten times. This chain links TRBV13 with TRBJ2-1; 15 bases are shared with TRBD2. From germline, CDR1 is PRHDT and CDR2 FYEKMQ (reference sequence). J was trimmed by 8 bases and V by 2 bases; bases with no gene match: 4. This CDR3 has 16 residues. The CDR3 reads CASSLRTSGRADEQFF. CDR3 nucleotide sequence: TGTGCCAGCAGCTTAAGGACTAGCGGGAGGGCAGATGAGCAGTTCTTC.

This clonotype showed up many times. V usage is TRBV27 and J usage is TRBJ2-7; 12 nucleotides line up with TRBD2. The CDR3 runs 16 residues. Germline V gene data show CDR1 as MNHEY and CDR2 as SMNVEV (reference sequence). After removal of 6 bases from V and 0 bases from J, the junction contained 6 bases not matched to a gene. This CDR3 reads CASSQGLAGFSYEQYF. Here the CDR3 DNA reads TGTGCCAGCAGCCAGGGACTAGCGGGTTTCTCCTACGAGCAGTACTTC.

V and J are TRBV5-1 and TRBJ2-2; no firm D call. Per the germline V gene, CDR1 is SGHRS and CDR2 is YFSETQ. The germline V and J ends were trimmed by 0 bases and 4 bases, with 7 bases remaining between them. This CDR3 comprises 14 residues. The CDR3 nucleotides are TGCGCCAGCAGCTTGGTTCCGTTCACCGGGGAGCTGTTTTTT. It translates to CASSLVPFTGELFF.

This clonotype was seen repeatedly, ten times or more. The J gene is TRBJ2-1, the V gene TRBV20-1; TRBD2 aligns across 10 bases. Germline CDR1 is DFQATT and CDR2 is SNEGSKA (reference sequence). CDR3 length equals 15 residues. The junction had 11 bases not matched to a gene; V was cut back by 5 bases and J by 7 bases. The CDR3 DNA sequence: TGCAGTGCTCTATCCGGGACTAGCGCCGGGAATGAGCAGTTCTTC. It encodes CSALSGTSAGNEQFF.

The chain combines TRBV5-1 with TRBJ2-4; 13 bases are a match to TRBD2. V gave up 4 bases and J gave up 7 bases; unmatched junction bases: 11. The CDR3 consists of 17 residues. The germline gives CDR1 SGHRS, CDR2 YFSETQ. The CDR3 bases are TGCGCCAGCAGCCCCGATGGACTAGCGGGGGCAGGGAACATTCAGTACTTC. It encodes CASSPDGLAGAGNIQYF.

This clonotype was seen repeatedly, ten times or more. The V and J genes are TRBV27 and TRBJ2-2; 9 bases map to TRBD2. Germline trimming cut 5 bases from V and 2 bases from J; bases unmatched to any gene: 3. From germline, CDR1 is MNHEY and CDR2 SMNVEV (reference sequence). This CDR3 region has 15 residues. CDR3 DNA sequence: TGTGCCAGCAGTATTAGCGGGAGAAACACCGGGGAGCTGTTTTTT. It specifies CASSISGRNTGELFF.